The 18 T cell receptor beta chains listed next were all sequenced from one sample in a study of T-cell reconstitution after alpha-beta-depleted transplantation in children. Unique molecular identifiers were built into the TCRbeta library. Via MiXCR, TCRdb re-called the PCR reads, giving one row per CDR3 protein. The sample carries 500,000 to 650,000 distinct CDR3 sequences, roughly 13% recorded once. Sequences were derived from PBMCs, mostly from graft donor cells, sampled 360 days after TCRalphabeta/CD19-depleted stem cell transplant. The source is a male patient between 5 and 17 years old who had a stem cell transplant for acute myeloid leukemia, so the T cells may come from the graft donor.

This clonotype was detected many times. The chain uses TRBV18 and TRBJ2-1; 14 bases fit TRBD2. The V gene end was trimmed by 4 bases and the J gene end by 8 bases; junction bases not matched to a gene: 16. The CDR3 loop spans 19 amino acids. Germline loops: CDR1 KGHSH, CDR2 LQKENI. CDR3 in amino acids: CASSQLPGTSGRGGDEQFF. As DNA, the CDR3 is TGTGCCAGCTCACAATTACCCGGGACTAGCGGGAGAGGGGGCGATGAGCAGTTCTTC.

This clonotype was observed many times. The chain links TRBV20-1 to TRBJ2-1, with 9 bases that match TRBD2. CDR1 DFQATT and CDR2 SNEGSKA come from the germline V gene (reference sequence). The V gene end was trimmed by 5 bases and the J gene end by 9 bases; junction bases not matched to a gene: 17. CDR3 length: 16 amino acids. In DNA, the CDR3 is TGCAGTGCTCGGGGACTAGCTGGAGAAAATTTGCGTGAGCAGTTCTTC. This gives the protein CSARGLAGENLREQFF.

Many counts were recorded for this clonotype. The CDR3 coding sequence is TGTGCCAGCAGCCTTAGCCGGCTAGCGGGCACAGATACGCAGTATTTT. This translates into CASSLSRLAGTDTQYF. The rearrangement joins TRBV4-2 to TRBJ2-3; the match to TRBD2 covers 7 bases. Looked up from germline, CDR1 is LGHNA and CDR2 is YNFKEQ. The CDR3 has 16 residues. J was trimmed by 1 base and V by 4 bases; bases with no gene match: 8.

This clonotype was picked up many times. J is TRBJ2-3 and V is TRBV12-3 or TRBV12-4, with a possible D match to TRBD1 (5 bases). V lost 1 base, J lost 2 bases, and 13 bases lay in between. The CDR3 runs 16 residues. The CDR3 region is CASSLGDSPVTDTQYF. Written as DNA, the CDR3 is TGTGCCAGCAGTTTAGGCGACAGCCCGGTCACAGATACGCAGTATTTT.

This clonotype was recorded at least ten times. The chain recombines TRBV6-5 with TRBJ2-7; D may be TRBD1 (5 bases). Germline CDR1 MNHEY, CDR2 SVGAGI. The ends were cut back, 6 bases at V and 3 bases at J, with 15 bases in the middle. The CDR3 spans 14 residues. The CDR3 here is CASRLTDGVYEQYF. In DNA form, the CDR3 reads TGTGCCAGCAGATTGACAGACGGAGTCTACGAGCAGTACTTC.

This clonotype was recorded a few times. This chain connects TRBV4-3 to TRBJ2-1, with 8 bases aligning to TRBD2. The CDR3 has 15 amino acids. CDR1 and CDR2 (germline): LGHNA, YSLEER. V was pared by 3 bases and J by 7 bases, with 8 bases of the junction left unmatched. CDR3 sequence reads: CASSQAGRDWNEQFF. CDR3 DNA: TGCGCCAGCAGCCAGGCCGGGAGGGATTGGAATGAGCAGTTCTTC.

V is TRBV4-2 and J is TRBJ2-7; D is unresolved. This CDR3 region has 14 residues. CDR1 is LGHNA and CDR2 is YNFKEQ in the germline V gene. The germline V and J ends were trimmed by 0 bases and 5 bases, with 11 bases remaining between them. The CDR3 nucleotides are TGTGCCAGCAGCCAAGAATTGGAAATGGACGAGCAGTACTTC. It yields the protein CASSQELEMDEQYF.

This clonotype has just a few counts. The chain carries TRBV20-1 and TRBJ2-7, with TRBD1 matching over 11 bases. Germline trimming cut 5 bases from V and 2 bases from J; bases unmatched to any gene: 11. The CDR3 length is 16 residues. Germline CDR1 DFQATT, CDR2 SNEGSKA (reference sequence). The CDR3, as DNA: TGCAGTGCTTTACCGGGACAGGGGGGGTCCCCCTACGAGCAGTACTTC. Protein: CSALPGQGGSPYEQYF.

This clonotype was seen many times. The rearrangement joins TRBV16 to TRBJ2-3, with D hard to call. V dropped 4 bases and J dropped 5 bases, with 10 bases sitting between them. There are 13 residues in the CDR3. CDR1 is KGHSY, CDR2 FQNENV, per germline. The CDR3 loop is CASSLSSGDTQYF. The CDR3 coding sequence is TGTGCCAGCAGCCTTAGTTCCGGAGATACGCAGTATTTT.

There are a few counts of this clonotype. V usage is TRBV25-1 and J usage is TRBJ2-2, with TRBD1 as a possible D gene (5 bases). CDR3 size: 15 residues. The ends were cut back, 1 base at V and 3 bases at J, with 9 bases in the middle. Germline V gives CDR1 MGHDK, CDR2 SYGVNS. The CDR3 region is CASSEWQGYTGELFF. The CDR3 DNA follows: TGTGCCAGCAGTGAATGGCAGGGATACACCGGGGAGCTGTTTTTT.

This clonotype showed up just a few times. This chain uses TRBV7-2 with TRBJ1-1, with 7 bases matching TRBD1. The V and J ends lost 4 bases and 10 bases, in that order; junction bases with no gene match: 12. From germline, CDR1 is SGHTA and CDR2 FQGNSA. There are 14 residues in the CDR3. CDR3 nucleotides: TGTGCCAGCAGCTCCAGGGGGTTTGATCCCGTAGCTTTCTTT. This encodes CASSSRGFDPVAFF.

This clonotype was seen a few times. The V call is TRBV7-9, the J call TRBJ2-2, with D perhaps TRBD1 or TRBD2 (5 bases each). The CDR3 runs to 14 residues. CDR1 is SEHNR and CDR2 is FQNEAQ in the germline V gene (reference sequence). Trimming took 5 bases from V and 6 from J, leaving 13 bases between them. CDR3 sequence (DNA): TGTGCCAGCAGCCCCGTCCTGGGGGCCGGGGAGCTGTTTTTT. Its protein is CASSPVLGAGELFF.

In this sample, this clonotype turned up a few times. The chain recombines TRBV5-1 with TRBJ2-3; 10 positions agree with TRBD1. The CDR3 is 14 amino acids. Per germline, CDR1 SGHRS and CDR2 YFSETQ. Trimming at V came to 7 bases and at J to 6 bases, leaving 8 bases not matched to a gene. The DNA for the CDR3 is TGCGCCAGCCCCGGGACAGGGGAAGGGGATACGCAGTATTTT. It codes for CASPGTGEGDTQYF.

A few counts support this clonotype. V and J are TRBV7-8 and TRBJ2-3; 9 nucleotides align to TRBD2. J lost 2 bases, V lost 3 bases, and 6 bases had no gene match. CDR3 size: 16 residues. Germline V CDR1 and CDR2: SGHVS, FQNEAQ. The CDR3 loop is CASSFRTSVPTDTQYF. The DNA for the CDR3 is TGTGCCAGCAGCTTCCGGACTAGCGTTCCCACAGATACGCAGTATTTT.

This clonotype was seen ten or more times. The rearrangement links TRBV12-3 or TRBV12-4 to TRBJ2-7, with TRBD2 matching over 7 bases. The J segment lost 0 bases and the V segment lost 2 bases, leaving 4 bases of the junction unmatched. The CDR3 totals 15 residues. CDR3 amino acids: CASSLFGGSSYEQYF. CDR3 DNA: TGTGCCAGCAGTTTATTCGGCGGGAGCTCCTACGAGCAGTACTTC.

This clonotype was picked up many times. The rearrangement links TRBV5-1 to TRBJ2-7; D is tentatively TRBD1 or TRBD2 (5 bases each). Looked up from germline, CDR1 is SGHRS and CDR2 is YFSETQ. The CDR3 loop spans 14 amino acids. V lost 6 bases to trimming and J lost 5 bases, with 18 bases between them. CDR3 DNA sequence: TGCGCCAGCACTCCGGGACCCCGAGGGGACGAGCAGTACTTC. Translating it yields CASTPGPRGDEQYF.

This clonotype appeared many times. The V gene is TRBV6-2 or TRBV6-3, the J gene TRBJ2-1; 11 nucleotides line up with TRBD2. The CDR3 is 13 amino acids. Per the germline V gene, CDR1 is MNHEY and CDR2 is SVGEGT. V gave up 4 bases and J gave up 10 bases; unmatched junction bases: 3. This chain's CDR3 is CASSLTSGSEQFF. Here the CDR3 DNA reads TGTGCCAGCAGTTTAACTAGCGGGAGCGAGCAGTTCTTC.

This clonotype has only a few counts. The chain combines TRBV18 with TRBJ2-1; 14 bases match TRBD2. After removal of 3 bases from V and 6 bases from J, the junction contained 4 bases not matched to a gene. Germline loops: CDR1 KGHSH, CDR2 LQKENI. This CDR3 is 16 amino acids long. CDR3 protein: CASSPLGLAGGNEQFF. For the CDR3, the DNA is TGTGCCAGCTCACCCCTCGGACTAGCGGGAGGCAATGAGCAGTTCTTC.